The present T cell receptor beta chain was sequenced within a study of neurological immune-mediated disorders. Study-level findings and limits: The most TCR clonal expansion was seen in HTLV-1-associated myelopathy, whereas the least was seen in multiple sclerosis, below the level in healthy controls.

Germline V gene data show CDR1 as MDHEN and CDR2 as SYDVKM. V shed 2 bases and J 0 bases; nucleotides not matched to a gene: 1. The CDR3 spans 15 residues. This clonotype has at least ten counts. What it recognizes is unknown. TCRdb reprocessed the 5' RACE reads via MiXCR and lists one record per CDR3 protein. The table lists 77,000 or so distinct CDR3 sequences, about 9% of them singletons, with less than 2% in the top ten. This receptor was obtained from a man aged 50 or older in good health. Sequencing was done on a sample of PBMCs. V gene TRBV28 combines with J gene TRBJ2-7; 10 bases match TRBD2. The CDR3 sequence is CASSLPSGSSYEQYF. Here the CDR3 DNA reads TGTGCCAGCAGTTTACCTAGCGGGAGCTCCTACGAGCAGTACTTC.